This T cell receptor beta chain was captured by sequencing in a study of blood T cells in healthy people across ages. General study results and limits: Significant beta diversity loss was already apparent by age roughly 40, declining roughly linearly. When set beside aged donors, long-lived donors presented more naive CD4+ cells and higher diversity.

V lost 0 bases and J 0 bases, leaving 14 bases between the germline ends. This CDR3 has 17 amino acids. Germline CDR1 LNHNV, CDR2 YYDKDF (reference sequence). This clonotype was observed a single time. The target antigen is unknown. Together with a sample-barcoded 5' primer, a J-beta primer mix was included in a second PCR lasting 7 to 11 cycles. TCRdb called the 5' RACE reads again in MiXCR, with one record for every CDR3 protein. The sample has 1.5 million to 2 million distinct CDR3 sequences; about 39% are singletons. Peripheral blood samples of 9 to 10 milliliters were drawn from each donor. Sequenced sample: blood. The chain carries TRBV15 and TRBJ1-1; D may be TRBD1 (6 bases). The receptor was isolated from a human donor in good health. Written as DNA, the CDR3 is TGTGCCACCAGCAGAGATTCCCAGGGGCCTCTGAACACTGAAGCTTTCTTT. It codes for CATSRDSQGPLNTEAFF.